This TCR beta chain is from a study of lymphopenia after photon versus proton radiotherapy. Findings and limits, study-wide: Oligoclonal CD8+ Temra expansion after nadir drove photon patients' diversity drop. Relative stability marked proton patients; photon patients lost diversity and naive cells. A bigger post-nadir fall in TCR diversity correlated inversely with survival time in deceased patients.

For this clone: Its antigen is still unknown.

J lost 7 bases, V lost 1 base, and 4 bases had no gene match. Germline CDR1 reads SGHTA; CDR2 reads FQGNSA. This CDR3 has 14 amino acids. The method was immunoSEQ multiplex PCR; TCRdb's version includes in-frame clones alone and lacks a portion of them. In the table there are roughly 15,000 clones, about four fifths of which are singletons. V gene TRBV7-2 combines with J gene TRBJ2-1; 7 positions match TRBD2. The specimen comprised peripheral blood, sampled from a patient treated with photon-based radiotherapy. This TCR came from a man between 50 and 59 years old with gastric cancer. The CDR3 loop reads CASSLVSGANEQFF. The CDR3 DNA reads TGTGCCAGCAGCTTAGTAAGCGGGGCGAATGAGCAGTTCTTC.